This TCR beta chain was identified in a study of blood T cell repertoires in COVID-19. The CDR3 spans 13 residues. Germline CDR1 is LNHDA and CDR2 is SQIVND (reference sequence). The ends were cut back, 5 bases at V and 5 bases at J, with 11 bases in the middle. Repertoires were generated with immunoSEQ multiplex PCR, while TCRdb's copy carries only in-frame clones and drops some. The data contain 130,000 to 150,000 clones, around 81% of them seen just once; the ten biggest clones take up 13%. Sequencing used peripheral blood. The chain is built from TRBV19 and TRBJ2-3; D may be TRBD2 (6 bases). The TCR originated in a man aged 55 to 70 with active or convalescent COVID-19. The CDR3 coding sequence is TGTGCCAGTAGTCGGGACTGGGGAGATACGCAGTATTTT. Translation: CASSRDWGDTQYF.